The following is a T cell receptor (beta chain) sequence with its context. Its antigen is unidentified. The V segment lost 5 bases and the J segment 4 bases; nucleotides outside the gene matches: 16. CDR3 length equals 17 residues. Germline assignment: CDR1 SGHVS and CDR2 FNYEAQ. TCRdb processed the reads anew with MiXCR; each CDR3 protein has one entry. Here the sample spans around 120,000 distinct CDR3 sequences, under 50% being singletons. This entry is derived from a study of T cell repertoires in cytomegalovirus infection. Background on the study: Researchers turned to recently identified HLA-C-restricted CMV epitopes as well as well-studied HLA-B-restricted ones. It was the public TCR beta signatures that indicated both CMV infection and matching HLA type. General study results and limits: HLA-C-restricted CMV clonotypes gave the most frequent clonotype in two of eight donors.

Source: CD8+ T cells from cultured PBMCs, taken from culture after CMV antigen stimulation. The source of this sequence is a human donor in good health (CMV status not recorded). Some clones in this sample may be carry-over from other donors' samples. V is TRBV7-6 and J is TRBJ2-7; TRBD1 matches 8 bases. The CDR3, as DNA: TGTGCCAGCAGCCCGACGCTTGGGACAGGCTTGGTTTACGAGCAGTACTTC. It translates to CASSPTLGTGLVYEQYF.